A selection of T cell receptor beta chains follows, all from one sample in a study of shared clonotypes between healthy human individuals. The protocol was immunoSEQ multiplex PCR, while the TCRdb copy is restricted to in-frame clones and leaves out a portion. The table has 2 million to 2.5 million clones, around 93% seen once. Material for sequencing was naive CD8+ T cells from PBMCs. All receptors derive from a man aged 18 to 30 in good health. Some clones in this sample may be carry-over from other donors' samples. The CDR3 runs from the conserved cysteine through the conserved F or W.

cdr3_aa: CASYQLGGPTYEQYF
v_call: TRBV27
j_call: TRBJ2-7

cdr3_aa: CASSRLAGTYNEQFF
v_call: TRBV27
j_call: TRBJ2-1

cdr3_aa: CASSVVGGRDEKLFF
v_call: TRBV9
j_call: TRBJ1-4

cdr3_aa: CASASRDRAYNEQFF
v_call: TRBV28
j_call: TRBJ2-1

cdr3_aa: CASSIRGQVNEQYF
v_call: TRBV19
j_call: TRBJ2-7

cdr3_aa: CASSRPRLADNRGHNEQFF
v_call: TRBV7-9
j_call: TRBJ2-1

cdr3_aa: CAWSDWLRGPDTQYF
v_call: TRBV30
j_call: TRBJ2-3

cdr3_aa: CASSLAGLSGETQYF
v_call: TRBV7-8
j_call: TRBJ2-5

cdr3_aa: CASSYPLTSGSSTDTQYF
v_call: TRBV11-2
j_call: TRBJ2-3

cdr3_aa: CASSWDRGAYEQYF
v_call: TRBV27
j_call: TRBJ2-7

cdr3_aa: CASSQGDRGGSPLHF
v_call: TRBV11-2
j_call: TRBJ1-6

cdr3_aa: CASSLTPGQGGIAGYTF
v_call: TRBV4-1
j_call: TRBJ1-2

cdr3_aa: CASSLDAEETQYF
v_call: TRBV27
j_call: TRBJ2-5

cdr3_aa: CASSTDRVSYNEQFF
v_call: TRBV13
j_call: TRBJ2-1

cdr3_aa: CASSLALGGEQYF
v_call: TRBV5-1
j_call: TRBJ2-7

cdr3_aa: CASSQDRGQGNEQFF
v_call: TRBV4-3
j_call: TRBJ2-1

cdr3_aa: CASSQGAERTEQFF
v_call: TRBV4-1
j_call: TRBJ2-1

cdr3_aa: CASSMTGLAEQFF
v_call: TRBV7-6
j_call: TRBJ2-1

cdr3_aa: CASSFETGTDTQYF
v_call: TRBV11-2
j_call: TRBJ2-3

cdr3_aa: CAASDREVYGYTF
v_call: TRBV19
j_call: TRBJ1-2

cdr3_aa: CASSDPGGVDEKLFF
v_call: TRBV28
j_call: TRBJ1-4

cdr3_aa: CASSSLLGETQYF
v_call: TRBV19
j_call: TRBJ2-5

cdr3_aa: CATSRDGSPNYGYTF
v_call: TRBV15
j_call: TRBJ1-2

cdr3_aa: CASSWDRDGYTF
v_call: TRBV5-1
j_call: TRBJ1-2

cdr3_aa: CASSQSVSGLRWGTEAFF
v_call: TRBV23-1
j_call: TRBJ1-1

cdr3_aa: CASSTALRGGRNEKLFF
v_call: TRBV7-3
j_call: TRBJ1-4

cdr3_aa: CASSFFRENTGELFF
v_call: TRBV13
j_call: TRBJ2-2

cdr3_aa: CASSLLTFRGKSSYEQYF
v_call: TRBV14
j_call: TRBJ2-7

cdr3_aa: CAISVRTSDEQYF
v_call: TRBV10-3
j_call: TRBJ2-7

cdr3_aa: CASSEAHVGASGDQETQYF
v_call: TRBV6-1
j_call: TRBJ2-5

cdr3_aa: CASSRLPDAYGYTF
v_call: TRBV7-9
j_call: TRBJ1-2

cdr3_aa: CASSFRDRGLKNEQYF
v_call: TRBV27
j_call: TRBJ2-7

cdr3_aa: CASSQLSSYEQYF
v_call: TRBV4-1
j_call: TRBJ2-7

cdr3_aa: CASSLQGYLSQSYGYTF
v_call: TRBV27
j_call: TRBJ1-2

cdr3_aa: CASNPPTETQYF
v_call: TRBV27
j_call: TRBJ2-5

cdr3_aa: CASTLLRSTGELFF
v_call: TRBV28
j_call: TRBJ2-2

cdr3_aa: CASSLSGGGTGELFF
v_call: TRBV27
j_call: TRBJ2-2

cdr3_aa: CASSPLDRYYNEQFF
v_call: TRBV18
j_call: TRBJ2-1

cdr3_aa: CASRTAHEAFF
v_call: TRBV6-5
j_call: TRBJ1-1

cdr3_aa: CASRREREATQETQYF
v_call: TRBV2
j_call: TRBJ2-5

cdr3_aa: CASSTGQTYGYTF
v_call: TRBV6-6
j_call: TRBJ1-2

cdr3_aa: CASSLTSGNYEQYF
v_call: TRBV13
j_call: TRBJ2-7

cdr3_aa: CASSITGTGEETQYF
v_call: TRBV19
j_call: TRBJ2-5

cdr3_aa: CASSLTGTDAFF
v_call: TRBV18
j_call: TRBJ1-1

cdr3_aa: CASSPRVGQFFYTF
v_call: TRBV7-6
j_call: TRBJ1-2

cdr3_aa: CASTQGANSPLHF
v_call: TRBV27
j_call: TRBJ1-6

cdr3_aa: CASPRKTSRVYEQYF
v_call: TRBV2
j_call: TRBJ2-7

cdr3_aa: CASSLDGLAGEGLGSYEQYF
v_call: TRBV5-4
j_call: TRBJ2-7

cdr3_aa: CASSPGRANEKLFF
v_call: TRBV6-1
j_call: TRBJ1-4

cdr3_aa: CSVEGMDRGYTF
v_call: TRBV29-1
j_call: TRBJ1-2

cdr3_aa: CASSLSGGYEQYF
v_call: TRBV27
j_call: TRBJ2-7

cdr3_aa: CASSYGGGSNQPQHF
v_call: TRBV6-5
j_call: TRBJ1-5

cdr3_aa: CASSFGGPYLLSYEQYF
v_call: TRBV7-9
j_call: TRBJ2-7

cdr3_aa: CASSFGPGGREGYNEQFF
v_call: TRBV28
j_call: TRBJ2-1